These T cell receptor beta chains were read from a single sample in a study of T cells after posttransplantation cyclophosphamide. This table comes from immunoSEQ multiplex PCR, and its TCRdb copy is limited to in-frame clones, with some not included. The repertoire holds roughly 5,000 clones, with approximately 94% as singletons. Input material: CD4+ T cells sorted from bone marrow. Receptor source: a woman aged 55-70 years in good health, CMV-negative, and a related stem cell transplant donor. Both conserved end residues are part of each CDR3. A D gene is named only where the DNA matches it firmly. Rows give clone size only sometimes, using once, few, many, or a class for an expanded clone.

>once|-|TRBJ2-1|TRBV7-6
CASSLVAREQFF
TGTGCCAGCAGCTTAGTGGCCCGCGAGCAGTTCTTC
>-|TRBD1|TRBJ2-4|TRBV11-3
CASSPGTGAKNIQYF
TGTGCCAGCAGCCCCGGGACAGGGGCCAAAAACATTCAGTACTTC
>-|TRBD1|TRBJ2-6|TRBV18
CASSPDRGLGANVLTF
TGTGCCAGCTCACCGGACAGGGGCCTCGGGGCCAACGTCCTGACTTTC
>-|-|TRBJ2-6|TRBV18
CASSPLQGSFAGANVLTF
TGTGCCAGCTCACCACTCCAGGGAAGCTTTGCTGGGGCCAACGTCCTGACTTTC
>-|-|TRBJ2-5|TRBV7-6
CASSLAPGETQYF
TGTGCCAGCAGCTTAGCACCAGGGGAGACCCAGTACTTC
>-|-|TRBJ1-2|TRBV7-2
CASSPSTGLNYGYTF
TGTGCCAGCAGCCCTTCGACAGGTCTTAACTATGGCTACACCTTC
>-|-|TRBJ2-2|TRBV27
CASTLTGTTNTGELFF
TGTGCCAGCACCCTCACCGGGACAACTAACACCGGGGAGCTGTTTTTT
>-|-|TRBJ2-1|TRBV27
CASSFAGINEQFF
TGTGCCAGCAGTTTTGCAGGGATCAATGAGCAGTTCTTC
>once|TRBD2|TRBJ2-3|TRBV5-1
CASSRLSHLSGSLTDTQYF
TGCGCCAGCAGCCGGTTGAGTCACCTTAGCGGGAGTCTCACAGATACGCAGTATTTT
>-|-|TRBJ2-7|TRBV4-3
CASSQGGGISYEQYF
TGCGCCAGCAGCCAAGGGGGCGGGATATCCTACGAGCAGTACTTC
>-|-|TRBJ1-2|TRBV7-8
CASSPDSRAGGYTF
TGTGCCAGCAGCCCGGACAGCCGAGCCGGTGGCTACACCTTC
>-|TRBD1|TRBJ2-3|TRBV7-6
CASSLRTGSTDTQYF
TGTGCCAGCAGCTTGAGGACAGGGAGCACAGATACGCAGTATTTT
>few|-|TRBJ1-3|TRBV5-4
CASSFSPGNTIYF
TGTGCCAGCAGCTTTAGCCCTGGAAACACCATATATTTT
>few|TRBD2|TRBJ2-7|TRBV9
CASSVAPSGTSGPYEQYF
TGTGCCAGCAGCGTAGCCCCCTCCGGGACTAGCGGACCCTACGAGCAGTACTTC
>-|TRBD2|TRBJ2-2|TRBV6-4
CASSALAGATNTGELFF
TGTGCCAGCAGTGCCCTAGCGGGGGCGACGAACACCGGGGAGCTGTTTTTT
>-|-|TRBJ1-3|TRBV10-3
CAITDGSGNTIYF
TGTGCCATCACCGACGGGTCTGGAAACACCATATATTTT
>-|-|TRBJ1-5|TRBV21-1
CASSKDRIDHF
TGTGCCAGCAGTAAAGACAGGATCGATCATTTT
>-|TRBD1|TRBJ1-1|TRBV5-1
CASSGSTGGGTEAFF
TGCGCCAGCAGCGGCTCGACAGGGGGCGGGACTGAAGCTTTCTTT
>-|-|TRBJ1-1|TRBV25-1
CASRSRGNTEAFF
TGTGCCAGCAGAAGCCGTGGGAACACTGAAGCTTTCTTT
>-|TRBD1|TRBJ2-2|TRBV28
CASKTGVGATGELFF
TGTGCCAGCAAAACAGGGGTAGGAGCGACCGGGGAGCTGTTTTTT
>-|-|TRBJ2-3|TRBV7-3
CASSLTGLYRHTQYF
TGTGCCAGCAGCTTAACGGGACTCTACCGTCATACGCAGTATTTT
>-|-|TRBJ2-1|TRBV6-1
CASTPGRSSYNEQFF
TGTGCCAGCACCCCTGGGAGGAGCTCCTACAATGAGCAGTTCTTC
>-|TRBD2|TRBJ2-7|TRBV7-9
CASRPVPGRGTYEQYF
TGTGCCAGCAGACCAGTCCCAGGGAGGGGAACCTACGAGCAGTACTTC
>-|TRBD2|TRBJ2-5|TRBV7-3
CASSLGAGGGETQYF
TGTGCCAGCAGCTTAGGGGCGGGGGGTGGAGAGACCCAGTACTTC
>-|-|TRBJ2-3|TRBV2
CASSPPRGAIGTDTQYF
TGTGCCAGCAGTCCGCCCCGGGGGGCGATTGGGACAGATACGCAGTATTTT
>-|TRBD2|TRBJ2-5|TRBV7-2
CASSPIPRTSGKETQYF
TGTGCCAGCAGCCCCATCCCCAGGACTAGCGGGAAGGAGACCCAGTACTTC
>-|TRBD1|TRBJ2-2|TRBV5-1
CASSLGQAGTGELFF
TGCGCCAGCAGTCTGGGACAGGCGGGGACCGGGGAGCTGTTTTTT
>-|-|TRBJ1-1|TRBV5-4
CASSLFAGEAFF
TGTGCCAGCAGCTTATTTGCCGGTGAAGCTTTCTTT
>-|-|TRBJ1-2|TRBV5-8
CASSVGLRNYGYTF
TGTGCCAGCAGCGTTGGACTGAGGAACTATGGCTACACCTTC
>-|-|TRBJ1-5|TRBV18
CASSRAGSNQPQHF
TGTGCCAGCTCACGGGCAGGGAGCAATCAGCCCCAGCATTTT
>-|TRBD2|TRBJ2-4|TRBV5-1
CASSLVVTSEQNIQYF
TGCGCCAGCAGCTTGGTAGTGACTAGCGAACAAAACATTCAGTACTTC
>-|-|TRBJ2-5|TRBV7-2
CASSLSTRGTQYF
TGTGCCAGCAGCTTATCTACCAGGGGGACCCAGTACTTC
>-|TRBD1|TRBJ2-5|TRBV29-1
CSVGRDRGRWETQYF
TGCAGCGTGGGAAGAGACAGGGGGCGGTGGGAGACCCAGTACTTC
>-|-|TRBJ1-1|TRBV7-2
CASAGDYTEAFF
TGTGCCAGCGCAGGGGATTACACTGAAGCTTTCTTT
>-|-|TRBJ2-5|TRBV5-4
CASSLAGGYETQYF
TGTGCCAGCAGCTTGGCCGGGGGTTACGAGACCCAGTACTTC
>-|TRBD1|TRBJ2-7|TRBV5-1
CASSLGGQGVREQYF
TGCGCCAGCAGCTTGGGGGGACAGGGGGTGCGCGAGCAGTACTTC
>-|-|TRBJ2-4|TRBV18
CASSQTELAKNIQYF
TGTGCCAGCTCCCAGACAGAACTAGCCAAAAACATTCAGTACTTC
>-|-|TRBJ1-4|TRBV30
CAGQGREEKLFF
TGTGCCGGCCAGGGCCGGGAGGAAAAACTGTTTTTT
>once|TRBD1|TRBJ2-6|TRBV19
CASTRTGSSGANVLTF
TGTGCCAGTACCAGGACAGGGAGCTCTGGGGCCAACGTCCTGACTTTC